These 10 T cell receptor beta chains were sequenced from one sample in a study of CD8+ T cells in alopecia areata listed by TCRdb under 2018. Receptors were amplified or captured by the immunoSEQ multiplex PCR assay. RNA was extracted from all samples and reverse transcribed into cDNA as template for TCR sequencing. What TCRdb holds here is the immuneACCESS table cut down to in-frame rearrangements. Part of the clones is not present; checked against another copy, under half of the missing clones reflect an unresolved V gene, and the others are unexplained. This sample lists approximately 150,000 clones; less than 65% were detected once. The ten largest clonotypes hold 35% to 40% of the sample. Sequenced sample: CD8+ T cells sorted from blood. These receptors originate from a human donor in good health.

The J gene is TRBJ1-2, the V gene TRBV29-1; D is unresolved. The V end lost 3 bases, the J end lost 3 bases, and 8 bases lay between the germline ends. This CDR3 is built from 12 residues. CDR1 and CDR2 (germline): SQVTM, ANQGSEA. The CDR3, as DNA: TGCAGCGTTGACGCTGGATACTATGGCTACACCTTC. Translating gives CSVDAGYYGYTF. The full variable domain, completed using reference TRBV29-1 and TRBJ1-2, is SAVISQKPSRDICQRGTSLTIQCQVDSQVTMMFWYRQQPGQSLTLIATANQGSEATYESGFVIDKFPISRPNLTFSTLTVSNMSPEDSSIYLCSVDAGYYGYTFGSGTRLTVV.

The chain carries TRBV7-9 and TRBJ1-5, with a tentative D call TRBD1 (5 bases). Germline lookup yields CDR1 SEHNR and CDR2 FQNEAQ (reference sequence). The CDR3 spans 14 residues. Trimming took off 5 bases at V and 0 bases at J, with 8 bases between the two ends. CDR3 sequence (DNA): TGTGCCAGCAGCCGGGACTCTAGCAATCAGCCCCAGCATTTT. This gives the protein CASSRDSSNQPQHF.

The chain employs TRBV9 and TRBJ2-3; TRBD2 might be the D (6 bases). The CDR3 contains 15 residues. Germline V CDR1 and CDR2: SGDLS, YYNGEE. V shed 0 bases and J shed 2 bases, with 10 bases lying between them. The CDR3: CASSVAVAVTDTQYF. The CDR3 DNA reads as TGTGCCAGCAGCGTAGCTGTAGCGGTCACAGATACGCAGTATTTT. Full variable domain (missing parts from reference TRBV9 and TRBJ2-3): DSGVTQTPKHLITATGQRVTLRCSPRSGDLSVYWYQQSLDQGLQFLIQYYNGEERAKGNILERFSAQQFPDLHSELNLSSLELGDSALYFCASSVAVAVTDTQYFGPGTRLTVL.

CDR3 protein: CSVDSRYGYTF. DNA of the CDR3: TGCAGCGTCGACAGCCGCTATGGCTACACCTTC. The chain joins TRBV29-1 to TRBJ1-2, with a weak D call TRBD1 (5 bases). This CDR3 is 11 amino acids long. Germline loops: CDR1 SQVTM, CDR2 ANQGSEA. The ends were cut back, 6 bases at V and 4 bases at J, with 9 bases in the middle. The full variable domain, its missing parts supplied by reference TRBV29-1 and TRBJ1-2, is SAVISQKPSRDICQRGTSLTIQCQVDSQVTMMFWYRQQPGQSLTLIATANQGSEATYESGFVIDKFPISRPNLTFSTLTVSNMSPEDSSIYLCSVDSRYGYTFGSGTRLTVV.

This clone has only a few counts. This chain connects TRBV7-9 to TRBJ2-6; a possible D gene is TRBD1 (6 bases). The CDR3 is 16 residues long. Trimming left V 4 bases short and J 0 bases short, with 10 bases between. Germline loops: CDR1 SEHNR, CDR2 FQNEAQ (reference sequence). The CDR3 DNA is TGTGCCAGCAGCTCGATACAGGGCTCTGGGGCCAACGTCCTGACTTTC. Protein sequence: CASSSIQGSGANVLTF.

The CDR3 loop reads CASSPSRPLETQYF. CDR3 coding DNA: TGTGCCAGCAGTCCCTCCCGCCCCCTTGAGACCCAGTACTTC. V gene TRBV6-5 combines with J gene TRBJ2-5; no definite D call. Per the germline V gene, CDR1 is MNHEY and CDR2 is SVGAGI. The CDR3 contains 14 residues. Trimming left V 5 bases short and J 5 bases short, with 15 bases between.

The chain is built from TRBV6-1 and TRBJ1-5; D call uncertain. Germline values: CDR1 MNHNS, CDR2 SASEGT. This CDR3 contains 15 residues. Trimming pared 3 bases from V and 0 bases from J, leaving 9 bases between. The CDR3 loop is CASSEPANSNQPQHF. The CDR3 DNA reads TGTGCCAGCAGTGAGCCGGCTAATAGCAATCAGCCCCAGCATTTT.

The rearrangement links TRBV12-5 to TRBJ2-1, with a weak D call TRBD2 (5 bases). The CDR3 loop spans 14 amino acids. Germline values: CDR1 LGHNT, CDR2 FRNRAP. V was shortened by 2 bases and J by 9 bases, with 14 bases between the two germline ends. The CDR3, as DNA: TGTGCTAGTGGTTTGAATGTGCCCGCGGGTGAGCAGTTCTTC. Amino acids: CASGLNVPAGEQFF.

This clone appeared a few times. The chain joins TRBV7-8 to TRBJ2-7; 7 positions match TRBD2. Per germline, CDR1 SGHVS and CDR2 FQNEAQ. The CDR3 is 14 residues long. V was pared by 0 bases and J by 5 bases, with 4 bases of the junction left unmatched. The CDR3 DNA follows: TGTGCCAGCAGCTTAGCGGGAGGGCCTAACGAGCAGTACTTC. This encodes CASSLAGGPNEQYF.

As DNA, the CDR3 is TGTGCCAGCAGCTTGTCTAACACTGAAGCTTTCTTT. It is translated as CASSLSNTEAFF. V usage is TRBV13 and J usage is TRBJ1-1, with no clear D. CDR1 is PRHDT, CDR2 FYEKMQ, per germline (reference sequence). The V end lost 3 bases, the J end lost 2 bases, and 4 bases lay between the germline ends. The length of the CDR3 is 12 residues.